This TCR beta chain was documented in a study of human T cells and chemical hapten exposure. Overall study context: Variation in per-sample TCR yields came mainly from small pooled library volume differences.

From the RACE reads, TCRdb called clonotypes with MiXCR, one entry per CDR3 protein. The data show 90,000 or so distinct CDR3 sequences, over 9.5% seen once. Stated time point: patch test 1, 2 weeks after DPC sensitization. The treatment here: therapeutic diphenylcyclopropenone sensitization with weekly scalp DPC. At patch-test visits, sampling came before the patch test. V was shortened by 8 bases and J by 2 bases, with 11 bases between the two germline ends. Germline loops: CDR1 ENHRY, CDR2 SYGVKD. The CDR3 runs 13 residues. The chain links TRBV10-3 to TRBJ2-3, with D possibly TRBD1 on 6 matching bases. The TCR was taken from a man aged 35 to 55 with alopecia areata. Some clones in this sample may be carry-over from other donors' samples. The sample here was whole blood, taken in connection with sensitization to the hapten diphenylcyclopropenone (DPC). In DNA form, the CDR3 reads TGTGCCATCGGACAGCCACCCACAGATACGCAGTATTTT. Amino acid sequence: CAIGQPPTDTQYF.